This T cell receptor (beta chain) came from a study of shared clonotypes between healthy human individuals. Study-level findings and limits: Sampling used blood alone; tissue repertoires probably differ.

Only CD45RO-negative cells positively selected for CCR7 counted as naive CD8 cells, so terminally differentiated effector memory CD45RA+ cells were excluded. This clone was found once. Its antigen is not known. TCRdb keeps only in-frame clones here, not all; method: immunoSEQ multiplex PCR. The data contain roughly 2,000,000 clones, 93% of them seen just once; the ten biggest clones take up under 2%. The V end lost 1 base, the J end lost 1 base, and 14 bases lay between the germline ends. Germline assignment: CDR1 MNHEY and CDR2 SMNVEV (reference sequence). The CDR3 runs to 17 residues. Sample: naive CD8+ T cells from PBMCs. The TCR originated in a man aged 18 to 35 in good health. Some clones in this sample may be carry-over from other donors' samples. V and J are TRBV27 and TRBJ2-1, with D tentatively TRBD1 or TRBD2 (6 bases each). The DNA for the CDR3 is TGTGCCAGCAGTTTATTCCGACTAGGGACATCCTACAATGAGCAGTTCTTC. Protein product: CASSLFRLGTSYNEQFF.